This T cell receptor (beta chain) was sequenced during a study of shared clonotypes between healthy human individuals. This clone was picked up many times. The sample carries other DNA sequences with the same CDR3. The CDR3 length is 13 residues. The germline V gene encodes CDR1 SGHRS and CDR2 YFSETQ. V was cut by 0 bases and J by 1 base, with 3 bases left in between. Here immunoSEQ multiplex PCR was the method, and the copy in TCRdb shows in-frame clones only, minus some. In the table there are around 1.1 million clones, 75% to 80% of which are singletons. This chain joins TRBV5-1 and TRBJ2-3, with D unclear. Source material: memory CD4+ T cells from PBMCs. Subset meaning: CD45RA-negative fraction. This receptor was taken from a man younger than 35 in good health. Some clones in this sample may be carry-over from other donors' samples. DNA for the CDR3: TGCGCCAGCAGCTTGGTCGGCACAGATACGCAGTATTTT. Translated, it gives CASSLVGTDTQYF. Variable domain in full (rest from reference TRBV5-1 and TRBJ2-3): KAGVTQTPRYLIKTRGQQVTLSCSPISGHRSVSWYQQTPGQGLQFLFEYFSETQRNKGNFPGRFSGRQFSNSRSEMNVSTLELGDSALYLCASSLVGTDTQYFGPGTRLTVL.